A single sample gave rise to the 15 T cell receptor beta chains below, sequenced in a study of blood T cell repertoires in COVID-19. TCRdb keeps only in-frame clones here, not all; method: immunoSEQ multiplex PCR. The sample records around 340,000 clones, around 86% being singletons. Sequenced sample: PBMCs or T cells enriched from blood (not recorded which). These receptors were collected from a woman aged 40 to 50 with acute COVID-19.

This chain joins TRBV6-6 and TRBJ1-5; 11 bases are shared with TRBD1. Germline V gives CDR1 MNHNY, CDR2 SVGAGI (reference sequence). The V gene end was trimmed by 7 bases and the J gene end by 6 bases; junction bases not matched to a gene: 5. This CDR3 has 14 residues. CDR3 coding DNA: TGTGCCAGCAAGGACAGGGGGCCCGGTCAGCCCCAGCATTTT. It yields the protein CASKDRGPGQPQHF.

The J gene is TRBJ1-2, the V gene TRBV7-3, with TRBD1 matching 7 bases. V shed 5 bases, J shed 4 bases, and the junction held 7 bases outside the gene matches. This CDR3 contains 14 residues. CDR1 is SGHTA, CDR2 FQGTGA, per germline. In DNA, the CDR3 is TGTGCCAGCAGCCCCAGACAGGGTGGCTATGGCTACACCTTC. Translating gives CASSPRQGGYGYTF.

In DNA form, the CDR3 reads TGTGCCAGCAGTTACCTACAGGGATTTAATGGCTACACCTTC. The encoded protein is CASSYLQGFNGYTF. V gene TRBV6-5 combines with J gene TRBJ1-2, with a weak D call TRBD1 (6 bases). V lost 2 bases, J lost 6 bases, and 13 bases lay in between. The CDR3 contains 14 residues. CDR1 and CDR2 (germline): MNHEY, SVGAGI.

The CDR3 DNA is TGTGCCAGCAGCTTAGCGGGAGGGGCAGTGGAAGCTTTCTTT. Translation gives CASSLAGGAVEAFF. The chain carries TRBV7-9 and TRBJ1-1; the D gene is possibly TRBD1 (5 bases). The V gene's germline CDR1 is SEHNR and CDR2 FQNEAQ (reference sequence). V lost 0 bases to trimming and J lost 8 bases, with 13 bases between them. CDR3 size: 14 residues.

This chain links TRBV6-2 or TRBV6-3 with TRBJ1-5, with 7 bases aligning to TRBD1. Germline CDR1 is MNHEY and CDR2 is SVGEGT. V gave up 4 bases and J gave up 0 bases; unmatched junction bases: 6. CDR3 length: 16 amino acids. The chain's CDR3 is CASSSGQFHSNQPQHF. As DNA, the CDR3 is TGTGCCAGCAGTTCGGGACAGTTCCATAGCAATCAGCCCCAGCATTTT.

The chain joins TRBV21-1 to TRBJ2-2; whether TRBD2, the table's D call, matches the DNA was not checked. TRBV21-1 is a known pseudogene. The CDR3 has 19 amino acids. This CDR3 is CASSKDGGLAGGLNGELFF. In DNA form, the CDR3 reads TGTGCCAGCAGCAAAGACGGTGGACTAGCGGGAGGTTTGAACGGGGAGCTGTTTTTT.

The chain is built from TRBV5-1 and TRBJ1-2; D may be TRBD1 (6 bases). Between the trimmed V and J ends, which lost 1 base and 5 bases, there was a span of 12 bases. The CDR3 runs 14 residues. Per the germline V gene, CDR1 is SGHRS and CDR2 is YFSETQ. The CDR3 loop is CASSLWGGPYGYTF. CDR3 nucleotide sequence: TGCGCCAGCAGCTTGTGGGGGGGGCCGTATGGCTACACCTTC. The full variable domain, completed using reference TRBV5-1 and TRBJ1-2, is KAGVTQTPRYLIKTRGQQVTLSCSPISGHRSVSWYQQTPGQGLQFLFEYFSETQRNKGNFPGRFSGRQFSNSRSEMNVSTLELGDSALYLCASSLWGGPYGYTFGSGTRLTVV.

V is TRBV12-3 or TRBV12-4 and J is TRBJ1-6; no firm D call. Between the trimmed V and J ends, which lost 6 bases and 10 bases, there was a span of 13 bases. The CDR3 consists of 13 residues. As DNA, the CDR3 is TGTGCCAGCAGCACTAATCGAGACTCACCCCTCCACTTT. Translation: CASSTNRDSPLHF.

The V call is TRBV7-3, the J call TRBJ2-3; 7 positions match TRBD1. The germline V gene encodes CDR1 SGHTA and CDR2 FQGTGA. This CDR3 is 14 amino acids long. Trimming removed 5 bases from V and 2 bases from J; junction bases left unmatched: 4. The CDR3: CASSQTGSTDTQYF. The CDR3 DNA reads as TGTGCCAGCAGCCAGACAGGGTCCACAGATACGCAGTATTTT.

The rearrangement uses TRBV10-3 and TRBJ2-7, with TRBD2 identical over 14 bases. V lost 3 bases to trimming and J lost 5 bases; unmatched junction nucleotides: 3. The CDR3 is made up of 15 amino acids. Germline-derived CDR1 and CDR2 are ENHRY and SYGVKD. The CDR3 region has the DNA TGTGCCATCAGTGACGGACTAGCGGGAGGAAACGAGCAGTACTTC. Protein sequence: CAISDGLAGGNEQYF.

V and J are TRBV5-4 and TRBJ2-5; TRBD2 might be the D (6 bases). V shed 2 bases and J shed 1 base, with 12 bases lying between them. This CDR3 contains 15 residues. The germline V gene encodes CDR1 SGHNT and CDR2 YYREEE (reference sequence). Here the CDR3 reads CASSFEGTAQETQYF. The CDR3 DNA follows: TGTGCCAGCAGCTTTGAAGGGACTGCCCAAGAGACCCAGTACTTC.

This chain uses TRBV5-5 with TRBJ2-7; possible D gene TRBD1, 5 bases. V lost 4 bases to trimming and J lost 3 bases, with 17 bases between them. CDR1 SGHKS and CDR2 YYEKEE come from the germline V gene (reference sequence). The CDR3 sequence is 15 residues long. DNA of the CDR3: TGTGCCAGCAGCAAGGTGGGGCAGAGAAGCTACGAGCAGTACTTC. Translation gives CASSKVGQRSYEQYF.

Comments on this clone: Different DNA sequences within this sample yield the same CDR3. The chain joins TRBV7-3 to TRBJ2-3, with D possibly TRBD2 on 7 matching bases. Trimming removed 1 base from V and 2 bases from J, with 13 bases in between. This CDR3 has 16 residues. The germline CDR1 and CDR2 sequences are SGHTA and FQGTGA. Here the CDR3 DNA reads TGTGCCAGCAGCTTAATCTCGGGGGGCTCCACAGATACGCAGTATTTT. Translation gives CASSLISGGSTDTQYF.

J is TRBJ2-6 and V is TRBV27, with 11 bases aligning to TRBD2. V shed 1 base and J 0 bases; nucleotides not matched to a gene: 5. Germline assignment: CDR1 MNHEY and CDR2 SMNVEV (reference sequence). The CDR3 sequence is 19 residues long. As DNA, the CDR3 is TGTGCCAGCAGTTTATTTTTACTAGCGGGGGCCTCTGGGGCCAACGTCCTGACTTTC. Its translation is CASSLFLLAGASGANVLTF. Full variable domain (remainder filled in from reference TRBV27 and TRBJ2-6): EAQVTQNPRYLITVTGKKLTVTCSQNMNHEYMSWYRQDPGLGLRQIYYSMNVEVTDKGDVPEGYKVSRKEKRNFPLILESPSPNQTSLYFCASSLFLLAGASGANVLTFGAGSRLTVL.

The V and J genes are TRBV9 and TRBJ2-5; 14 nucleotides align to TRBD2. J was trimmed by 4 bases and V by 2 bases; bases with no gene match: 1. Germline V lookup: CDR1 SGDLS, CDR2 YYNGEE. CDR3 length equals 15 residues. CDR3 loop: CASSVTSGGVETQYF. The CDR3 nucleotides read TGTGCCAGCAGCGTGACTAGCGGGGGGGTAGAGACCCAGTACTTC.